What follows is one TCR beta chain and its context. These data are taken from a study of identical twins. TCRdb recomputed calls from the 5' RACE reads with MiXCR, one row per CDR3 protein. The repertoire holds about 690,000 distinct CDR3 sequences, with around 20% as singletons. Trimming stripped 3 bases from V and 3 bases from J, with 13 bases between. The CDR3 sequence is 15 residues long. The germline V gene encodes CDR1 SGHDN and CDR2 FVKESK. These data were likewise used in another study, on T cells expressing NK-cell markers.

What was sequenced was PBMCs. This receptor was identified in a woman younger than 30 in good health. The gene calls are TRBV14 and TRBJ2-3, with unresolved D. The chain's CDR3 is CASSQPGPRTDTQYF. DNA for the CDR3: TGTGCCAGCAGCCAGCCCGGGCCCCGGACAGATACGCAGTATTTT.